This T cell receptor beta chain stems from a study of T cell responses to AZD1222 COVID-19 vaccine. A remark on this clone: No antigen is known for it.

Researchers grouped second doses given at about 4 or about 12 weeks into one pool. TCRdb's copy holds only in-frame clones and misses some; the assay was immunoSEQ multiplex PCR. The data contain about 140,000 clones, about 94% of them singletons. Whole-study findings and limits: Variant regions that are unmutated are reportedly the target of nearly half of spike-specific TCRs. After the peak T cell response, and only then, were repertoires sampled.

With 3 bases clipped from V and 4 bases from J, the junction kept 3 bases outside the gene matches. Germline V gives CDR1 KGHSH, CDR2 LQKENI. The CDR3 runs 14 residues. This TCR was recovered from an adult who received the AZD1222 COVID-19 vaccine. This chain joins TRBV18 and TRBJ1-5; the match to TRBD1 covers 7 bases. The source was peripheral blood, collected 28 days after the second AZD1222 dose. The CDR3 here is CASSPTGWNQPQHF. The CDR3 bases are TGTGCCAGCTCACCGACAGGGTGGAATCAGCCCCAGCATTTT.